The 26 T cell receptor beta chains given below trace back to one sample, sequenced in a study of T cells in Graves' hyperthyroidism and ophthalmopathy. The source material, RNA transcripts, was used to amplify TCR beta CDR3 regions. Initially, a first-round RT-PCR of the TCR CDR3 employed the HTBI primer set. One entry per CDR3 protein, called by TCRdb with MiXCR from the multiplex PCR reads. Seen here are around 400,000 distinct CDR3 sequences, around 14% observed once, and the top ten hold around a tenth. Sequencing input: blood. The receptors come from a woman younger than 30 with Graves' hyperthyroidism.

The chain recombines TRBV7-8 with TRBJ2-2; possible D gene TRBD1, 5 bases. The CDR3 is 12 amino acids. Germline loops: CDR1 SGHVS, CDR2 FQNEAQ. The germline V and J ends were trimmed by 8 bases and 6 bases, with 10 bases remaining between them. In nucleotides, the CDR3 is TGTGCCAGCCTGACAGTAGCCGGGGAGCTGTTTTTT. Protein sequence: CASLTVAGELFF.

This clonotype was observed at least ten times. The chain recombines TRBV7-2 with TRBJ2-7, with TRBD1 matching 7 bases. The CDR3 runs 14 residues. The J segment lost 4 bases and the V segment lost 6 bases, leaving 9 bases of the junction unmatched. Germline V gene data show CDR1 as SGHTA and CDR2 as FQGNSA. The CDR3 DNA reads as TGTGCCAGCAGTAGACAGGGACCAAATTACGAGCAGTACTTC. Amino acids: CASSRQGPNYEQYF.

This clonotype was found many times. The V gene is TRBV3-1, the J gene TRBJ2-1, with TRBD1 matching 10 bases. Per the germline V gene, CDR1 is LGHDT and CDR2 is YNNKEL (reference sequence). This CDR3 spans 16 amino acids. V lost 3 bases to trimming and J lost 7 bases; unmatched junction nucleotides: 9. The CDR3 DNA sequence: TGTGCCAGCAGCCAGCCGGGACAGGGGATAGGGAATGAGCAGTTCTTC. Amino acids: CASSQPGQGIGNEQFF.

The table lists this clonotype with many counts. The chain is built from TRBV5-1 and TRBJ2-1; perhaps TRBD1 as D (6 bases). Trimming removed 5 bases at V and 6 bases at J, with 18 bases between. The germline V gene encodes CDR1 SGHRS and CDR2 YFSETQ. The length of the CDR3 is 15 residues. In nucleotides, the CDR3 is TGCGCCAGCAGTAGAGAGGGGGTCGGTAGCAATGAGCAGTTCTTC. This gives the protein CASSREGVGSNEQFF.

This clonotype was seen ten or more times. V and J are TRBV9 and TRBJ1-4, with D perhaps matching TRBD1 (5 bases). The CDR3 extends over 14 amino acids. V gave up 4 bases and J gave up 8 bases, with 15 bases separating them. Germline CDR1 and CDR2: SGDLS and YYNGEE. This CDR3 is CASSPPGSNEKLFF. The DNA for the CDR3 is TGTGCCAGCAGCCCACCAGGGTCAAACGAAAAACTGTTTTTT.

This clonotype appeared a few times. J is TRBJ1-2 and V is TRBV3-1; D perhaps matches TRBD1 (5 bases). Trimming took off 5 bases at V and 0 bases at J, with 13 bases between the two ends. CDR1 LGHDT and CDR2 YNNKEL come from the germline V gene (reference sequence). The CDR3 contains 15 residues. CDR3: CASSYAGPSNYGYTF. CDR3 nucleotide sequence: TGTGCCAGCAGCTATGCAGGGCCCTCTAACTATGGCTACACCTTC. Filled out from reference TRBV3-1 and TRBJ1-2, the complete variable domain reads DTAVSQTPKYLVTQMGNDKSIKCEQNLGHDTMYWYKQDSKKFLKIMFSYNNKELIINETVPNRFSPKSPDKAHLNLHINSLELGDSAVYFCASSYAGPSNYGYTFGSGTRLTVV.

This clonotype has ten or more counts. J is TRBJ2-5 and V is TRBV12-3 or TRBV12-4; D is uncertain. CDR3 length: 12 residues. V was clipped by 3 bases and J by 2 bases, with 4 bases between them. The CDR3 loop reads CASSFLQETQYF. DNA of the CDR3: TGTGCCAGCAGTTTCTTACAAGAGACCCAGTACTTC.

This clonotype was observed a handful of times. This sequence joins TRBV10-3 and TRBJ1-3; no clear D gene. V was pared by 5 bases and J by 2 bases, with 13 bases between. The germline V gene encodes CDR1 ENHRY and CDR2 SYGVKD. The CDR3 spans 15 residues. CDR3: CAISKGISTGNTIYF. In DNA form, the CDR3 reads TGTGCCATCAGTAAGGGCATTTCGACTGGAAACACCATATATTTT.

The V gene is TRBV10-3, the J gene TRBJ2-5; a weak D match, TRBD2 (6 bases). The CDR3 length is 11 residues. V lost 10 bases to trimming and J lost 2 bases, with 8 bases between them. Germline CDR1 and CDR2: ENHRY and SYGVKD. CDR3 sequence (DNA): TGTGCCAGTGGGAGGCAAGAGACCCAGTACTTC. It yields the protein CASGRQETQYF.

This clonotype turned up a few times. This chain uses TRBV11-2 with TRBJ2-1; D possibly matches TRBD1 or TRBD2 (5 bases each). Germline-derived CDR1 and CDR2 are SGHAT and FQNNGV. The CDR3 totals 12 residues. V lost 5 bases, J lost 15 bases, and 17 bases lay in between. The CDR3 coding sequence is TGTGCCAGCAGCCGGACAACTCCTGCGGGGTTCTTC. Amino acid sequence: CASSRTTPAGFF. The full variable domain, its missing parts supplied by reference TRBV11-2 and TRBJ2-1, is EAGVAQSPRYKIIEKRQSVAFWCNPISGHATLYWYQQILGQGPKLLIQFQNNGVVDDSQLPKDRFSAERLKGVDSTLKIQPAKLEDSAVYLCASSRTTPAGFFGPGTRLTVL.

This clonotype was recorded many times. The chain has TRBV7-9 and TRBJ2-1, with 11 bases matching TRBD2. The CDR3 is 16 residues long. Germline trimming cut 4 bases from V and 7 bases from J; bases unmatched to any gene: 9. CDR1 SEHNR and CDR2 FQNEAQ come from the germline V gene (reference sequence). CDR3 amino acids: CASSSRSGGAFNEQFF. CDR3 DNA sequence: TGTGCCAGCAGCTCTCGTAGCGGGGGGGCTTTTAATGAGCAGTTCTTC.

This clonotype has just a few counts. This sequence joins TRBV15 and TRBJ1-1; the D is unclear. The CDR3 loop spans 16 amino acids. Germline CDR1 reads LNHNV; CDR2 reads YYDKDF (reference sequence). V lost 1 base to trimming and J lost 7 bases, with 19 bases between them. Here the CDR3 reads CATSRVRHSNPIEAFF. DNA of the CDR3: TGTGCCACCAGCAGAGTAAGACATTCGAATCCGATTGAAGCTTTCTTT.

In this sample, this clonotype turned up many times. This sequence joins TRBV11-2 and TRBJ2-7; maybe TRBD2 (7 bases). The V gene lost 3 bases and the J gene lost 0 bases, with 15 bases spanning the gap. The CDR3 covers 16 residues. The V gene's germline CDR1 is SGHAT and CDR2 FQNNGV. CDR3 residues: CASSFIGGGSSYEQYF. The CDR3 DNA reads TGTGCCAGCAGCTTCATTGGCGGGGGCAGCTCCTACGAGCAGTACTTC.

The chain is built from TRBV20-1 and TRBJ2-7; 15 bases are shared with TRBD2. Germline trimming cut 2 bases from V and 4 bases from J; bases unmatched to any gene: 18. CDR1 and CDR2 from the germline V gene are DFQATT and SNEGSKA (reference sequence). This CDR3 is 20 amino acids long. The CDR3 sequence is CSARQLTYWTSGRARYEQYF. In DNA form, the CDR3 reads TGCAGTGCTAGACAGCTAACATACTGGACTAGCGGGAGGGCAAGATACGAGCAGTACTTC.

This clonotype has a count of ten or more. The CDR3 is CASSQGLDQEKLFF. The CDR3 DNA reads TGTGCCAGCAGCCAGGGGCTGGACCAGGAAAAACTGTTTTTT. This chain joins TRBV3-1 and TRBJ1-4; D perhaps matches TRBD1 (5 bases). Per germline, CDR1 LGHDT and CDR2 YNNKEL (reference sequence). V shed 3 bases and J shed 8 bases, with 13 bases lying between them. There are 14 residues in the CDR3.

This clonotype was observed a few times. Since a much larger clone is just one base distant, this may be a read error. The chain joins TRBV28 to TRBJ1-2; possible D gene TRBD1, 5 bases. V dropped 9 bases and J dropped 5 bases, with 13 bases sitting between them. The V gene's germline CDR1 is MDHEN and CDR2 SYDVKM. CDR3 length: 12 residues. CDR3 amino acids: CASFRAPYGYTF. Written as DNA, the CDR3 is TGTGCCAGTTTCAGGGCCCCATATGGCTACACCTTC.

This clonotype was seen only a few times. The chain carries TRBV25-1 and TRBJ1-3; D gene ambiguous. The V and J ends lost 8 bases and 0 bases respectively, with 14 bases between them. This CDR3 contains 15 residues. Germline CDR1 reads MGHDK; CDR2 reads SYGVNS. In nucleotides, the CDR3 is TGTGCCAGCCGAACGACACCGAGCTCTGGAAACACCATATATTTT. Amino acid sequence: CASRTTPSSGNTIYF. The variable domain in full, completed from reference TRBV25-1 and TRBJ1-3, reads EADIYQTPRYLVIGTGKKITLECSQTMGHDKMYWYQQDPGMELHLIHYSYGVNSTEKGDLSSESTVSRIRTEHFPLTLESARPSHTSQYLCASRTTPSSGNTIYFGEGSWLTVV.

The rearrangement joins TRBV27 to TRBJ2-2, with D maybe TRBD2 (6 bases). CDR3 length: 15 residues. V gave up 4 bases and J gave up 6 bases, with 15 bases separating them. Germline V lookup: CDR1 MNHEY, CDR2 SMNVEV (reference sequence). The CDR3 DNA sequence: TGTGCCAGCAGTTCACCCGGATCGGGGGCCGGGGAGCTGTTTTTT. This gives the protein CASSSPGSGAGELFF.

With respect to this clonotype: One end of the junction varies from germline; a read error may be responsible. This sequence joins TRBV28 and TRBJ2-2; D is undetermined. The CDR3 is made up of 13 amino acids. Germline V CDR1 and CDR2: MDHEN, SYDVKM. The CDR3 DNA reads TGTGCCGGCAGAGGTGTGTTGAGCAGGGAGCTGTTTTTT. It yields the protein CAGRGVLSRELFF.

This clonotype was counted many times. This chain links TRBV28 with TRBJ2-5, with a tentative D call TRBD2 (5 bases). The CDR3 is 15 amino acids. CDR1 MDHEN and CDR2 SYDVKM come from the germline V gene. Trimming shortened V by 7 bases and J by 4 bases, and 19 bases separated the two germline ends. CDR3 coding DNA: TGTGCCAGCAATTTCCCCGGCAGCGGAGTAGAGACCCAGTACTTC. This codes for CASNFPGSGVETQYF. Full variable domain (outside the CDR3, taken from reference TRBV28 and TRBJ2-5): DVKVTQSSRYLVKRTGEKVFLECVQDMDHENMFWYRQDPGLGLRLIYFSYDVKMKEKGDIPEGYSVSREKKERFSLILESASTNQTSMYLCASNFPGSGVETQYFGPGTRLLVL.

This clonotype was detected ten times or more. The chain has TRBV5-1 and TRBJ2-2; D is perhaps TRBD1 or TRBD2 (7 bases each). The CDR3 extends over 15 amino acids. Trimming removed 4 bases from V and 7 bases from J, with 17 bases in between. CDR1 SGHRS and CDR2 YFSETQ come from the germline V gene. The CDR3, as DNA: TGCGCCAGCAGCCCGGGGGGACAGATCTACGGGGAGCTGTTTTTT. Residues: CASSPGGQIYGELFF.

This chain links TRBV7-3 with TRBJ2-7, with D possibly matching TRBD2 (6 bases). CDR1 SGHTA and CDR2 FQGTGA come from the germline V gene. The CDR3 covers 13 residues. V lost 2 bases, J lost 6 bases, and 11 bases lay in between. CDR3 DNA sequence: TGTGCCAGCAGCTTAGAACCCGGGGGCGAGCAGTACTTC. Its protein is CASSLEPGGEQYF.

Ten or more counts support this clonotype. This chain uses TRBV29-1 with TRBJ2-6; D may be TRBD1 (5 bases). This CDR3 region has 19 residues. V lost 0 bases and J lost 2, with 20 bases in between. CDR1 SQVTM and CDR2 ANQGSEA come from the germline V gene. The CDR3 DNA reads TGCAGCGTTGAAGAGTACAATTGGGGCCTAGGCGCTGGGGCCAACGTCCTGACTTTC. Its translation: CSVEEYNWGLGAGANVLTF.

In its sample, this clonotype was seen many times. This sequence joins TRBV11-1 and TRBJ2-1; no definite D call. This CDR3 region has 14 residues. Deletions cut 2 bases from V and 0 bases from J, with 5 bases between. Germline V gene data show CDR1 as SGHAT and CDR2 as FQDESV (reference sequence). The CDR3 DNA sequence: TGTGCCAGCAGCTTAATGAGCTCCTACAATGAGCAGTTCTTC. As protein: CASSLMSSYNEQFF.

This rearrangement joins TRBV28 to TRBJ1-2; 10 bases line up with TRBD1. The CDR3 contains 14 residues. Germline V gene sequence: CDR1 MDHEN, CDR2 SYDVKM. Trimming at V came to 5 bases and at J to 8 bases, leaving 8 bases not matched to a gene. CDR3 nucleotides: TGTGCCAGCAGTCCGGGACAGGGGAGTAAGGGCTACACCTTC. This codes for CASSPGQGSKGYTF.

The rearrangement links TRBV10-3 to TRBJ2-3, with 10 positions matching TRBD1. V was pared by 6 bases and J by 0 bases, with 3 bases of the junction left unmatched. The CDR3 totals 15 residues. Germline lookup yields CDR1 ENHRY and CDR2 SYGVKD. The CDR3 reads CAIRGQGSSTDTQYF. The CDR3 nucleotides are TGTGCCATCAGGGGACAGGGGTCGAGCACAGATACGCAGTATTTT.